These 8 T cell receptor delta chains were sequenced from one sample in a study of Vδ1+ human thymocytes. Whole-study findings and limits: Thymic TRG and TRD repertoires appeared highly polyclonal, with Gaussian CDR3 length distributions.

RNA was extracted from the cells and then reverse transcribed. CDR3 amplicons came from multiplex PCR with pooled V-gene forward and constant-region reverse primers. TCRdb re-called the multiplex PCR reads through CATT. The sample carries 20,000 to 25,000 delta-chain clones, about 8% recorded once. Their cognate antigens are unknown. The sample comprised Vdelta1+ gamma-delta thymocytes from the thymus. The subset is: FACS-sorted CD3+ TCRalphabeta- TCRVdelta1+ TCRVdelta2- thymocytes. The receptors were sampled from a child under two years old who had congenital heart surgery.

The V call is TRDV1, the J call TRDJ1; tentatively, D is TRDD2 or TRDD3 (5 bases each). CDR3 length: 18 residues. The V and J ends lost 0 bases and 4 bases respectively, with 21 bases between them. Germline CDR1 reads TSWWSYY; CDR2 reads QGS. CDR3 protein: CALGELLMPDTFNDKLIF. The CDR3 bases are TGTGCTCTTGGGGAACTTCTTATGCCTGATACCTTCAACGATAAACTCATCTTT.

This clone was recorded a few times. V and J are TRDV1 and TRDJ1; 9 bases are a match to TRDD3. The ends lost 4 bases at V and 0 bases at J; junction bases unmatched: 24. This CDR3 region has 22 residues. Germline V gene lookup returns CDR1 TSWWSYY and CDR2 QGS. CDR3 bases: TGTGCTCTTGGGGTCCTCAATTTGTGGTTTCTGGGGGATCAGGTGTACACCGATAAACTCATCTTT. Translated: CALGVLNLWFLGDQVYTDKLIF.

Concerning this clone: Other DNA sequences of this sample code for an identical CDR3. The genes are TRDV1 and TRDJ1; unclear D gene. Trimming cost V 4 bases and J 1 base, with 13 bases left between them. The CDR3 is made up of 15 amino acids. The germline V gene has CDR1 TSWWSYY and CDR2 QGS. CDR3 coding DNA: TGTGCTCTTGGGGGGAGTAAGTGTTGCACCGATAAACTCATCTTT. This encodes CALGGSKCCTDKLIF.

The rearrangement uses TRDV1 and TRDJ1; D perhaps matches TRDD3 (6 bases). This CDR3 contains 15 residues. Trimming shortened V by 0 bases and J by 5 bases, and 13 bases separated the two germline ends. Germline-derived CDR1 and CDR2 are TSWWSYY and QGS. The CDR3 nucleotides are TGTGCTCTTGGGGAACTGAGGGGATTGTCTGATAAACTCATCTTT. Translating it yields CALGELRGLSDKLIF.

This clone came up a few times. This chain connects TRDV1 to TRDJ1, with 9 bases fitting TRDD3. The CDR3 covers 20 residues. Germline assignment: CDR1 TSWWSYY and CDR2 QGS. V was pared by 2 bases and J by 0 bases, with 16 bases of the junction left unmatched. CDR3 nucleotides: TGTGCTCTTGGGGAATTGGACTCCTACTGGGGGACTCACTACACCGATAAACTCATCTTT. Amino acid sequence: CALGELDSYWGTHYTDKLIF.

In its sample, this clone was seen a few times. The chain joins TRDV1 to TRDJ1; D might be TRDD2 (6 bases). Between the trimmed V and J ends, which lost 1 base and 2 bases, there was a span of 23 bases. This CDR3 contains 19 residues. Germline V lookup: CDR1 TSWWSYY, CDR2 QGS. CDR3 sequence: CALGERLLRTPRDTDKLIF. CDR3 sequence (DNA): TGTGCTCTTGGGGAACGGCTCCTACGTACGCCGCGGGATACCGATAAACTCATCTTT.

This clone was picked up a small number of times. V usage is TRDV1 and J usage is TRDJ1; 8 bases fit TRDD3. The V gene's germline CDR1 is TSWWSYY and CDR2 QGS. CDR3 length: 18 residues. J lost 0 bases, V lost 2 bases, and 11 bases had no gene match. The chain's CDR3 is CALGEIIPLGGYTDKLIF. The CDR3 nucleotides read TGTGCTCTTGGGGAAATTATACCTCTTGGGGGATACACCGATAAACTCATCTTT.

This clone was counted a few times. This chain links TRDV1 with TRDJ1; no clear D. V was shortened by 0 bases and J by 0 bases, with 20 bases between the two germline ends. Germline loops: CDR1 TSWWSYY, CDR2 QGS. The CDR3 runs to 19 residues. In DNA, the CDR3 is TGTGCTCTTGGGGAACTAACTACTTCGATTCGTTGTTACACCGATAAACTCATCTTT. Amino acids: CALGELTTSIRCYTDKLIF.